The 2 T cell receptor beta chains below were found in one sample sequenced in a study of glioma-infiltrating T cells. Amplification of TCR alpha and beta CDR3 regions from RNA used iRepertoire nested multiplex PCR. TCRdb fed the multiplex PCR reads into MiXCR, producing one record per CDR3 protein. The table includes tens of thousands of distinct CDR3 sequences, 20% to 25% detected once. The specimen was glioma tissue, nonneoplastic brain tissue, or PBMCs (not recorded which). The source is a human donor with low-grade glioma or glioblastoma, undergoing nonglioma brain surgery, or in good health (not recorded which).

To note about this clonotype: Here the CDR3 omits its conserved ending phenylalanine or tryptophan, so a read error is the likely source. No DNA is shown, since the ends of the CDR3 on it are uncertain; the CDR3 is the one TCRdb lists. The rearrangement links TRBV29-1 to TRBJ2-3; the table's D gene call, TRBD2, was not cross checked with the DNA. In germline, CDR1 is SQVTM, CDR2 ANQGSEA. Ends included, the CDR3 has 12 residues. CDR3 sequence: CSVASGRAGGYL.

Concerning this clonotype: A read error is possible here, since a much larger clone lies one base away. The rearrangement joins TRBV29-1 to TRBJ1-1; the D is unclear. The CDR3 consists of 16 residues. V was shortened by 0 bases and J by 3 bases, with 17 bases between the two germline ends. From germline, CDR1 is SQVTM and CDR2 ANQGSEA. Written as DNA, the CDR3 is TGCAGCGTTGAAGAATCACGGAGGAGTATGGACACTGAAGCTTTCTTT. Its protein is CSVEESRRSMDTEAFF.